The clone carrying this TCR beta chain was detected a few times. No antigen is known for it. Donors came from a validation cohort of 90 to 150 subjects, distinct from the first 666-subject cohort. Profiled with immunoSEQ multiplex PCR; TCRdb holds only in-frame clones, not every one. The sample consists of about 130,000 clones, roughly nine tenths of them appearing once. The CDR3 has 17 amino acids. Germline CDR1 SGDLS, CDR2 YYNGEE. V lost 7 bases and J lost 4; bases outside the gene matches: 15. The data stem from a study of cytomegalovirus exposure and HLA in healthy donors. Study-wide results and caveats: There were 150 to 200 TCR beta chains listed as cytomegalovirus-associated. There were some public TCRs occurring in many donors, but most TCR sequences were rare.

This TCR was sampled from a woman aged 18-35 years in good health and CMV-seropositive. The sequenced material came from PBMCs. The V and J genes are TRBV9 and TRBJ2-3; TRBD2 aligns across 10 bases. CDR3 protein: CASSERGGMSGADTQYF. CDR3 in DNA: TGTGCCAGCTCGGAGCGGGGGGGCATGTCTGGCGCAGATACGCAGTATTTT.